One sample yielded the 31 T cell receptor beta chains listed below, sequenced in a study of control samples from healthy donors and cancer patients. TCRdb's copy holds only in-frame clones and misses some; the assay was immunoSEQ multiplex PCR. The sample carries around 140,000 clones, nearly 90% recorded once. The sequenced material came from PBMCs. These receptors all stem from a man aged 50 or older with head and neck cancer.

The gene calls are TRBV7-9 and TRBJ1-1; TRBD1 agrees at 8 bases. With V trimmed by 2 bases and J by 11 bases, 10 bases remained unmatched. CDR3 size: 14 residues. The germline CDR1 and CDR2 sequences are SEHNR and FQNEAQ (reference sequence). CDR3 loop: CASSLMGTGPSAFF. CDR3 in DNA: TGTGCCAGCAGCTTAATGGGGACAGGTCCGTCGGCTTTCTTT.

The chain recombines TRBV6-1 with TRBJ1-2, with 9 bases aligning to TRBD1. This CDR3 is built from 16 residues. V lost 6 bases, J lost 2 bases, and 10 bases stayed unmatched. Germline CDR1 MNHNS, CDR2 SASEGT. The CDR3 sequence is CASREPGQGRNYGYTF. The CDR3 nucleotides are TGTGCCAGCAGGGAACCGGGACAGGGCAGAAACTATGGCTACACCTTC.

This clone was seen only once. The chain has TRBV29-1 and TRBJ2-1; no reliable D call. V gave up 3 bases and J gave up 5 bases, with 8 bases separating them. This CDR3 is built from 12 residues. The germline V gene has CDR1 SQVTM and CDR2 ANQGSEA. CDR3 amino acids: CSVEYSDNEQFF. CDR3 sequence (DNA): TGCAGCGTTGAGTACAGCGACAATGAGCAGTTCTTC.

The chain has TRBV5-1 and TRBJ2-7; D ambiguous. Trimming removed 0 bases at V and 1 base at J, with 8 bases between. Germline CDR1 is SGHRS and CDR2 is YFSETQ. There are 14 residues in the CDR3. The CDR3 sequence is CASSLAAGSYEQYF. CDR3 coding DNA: TGCGCCAGCAGCTTGGCTGCAGGTTCCTACGAGCAGTACTTC.

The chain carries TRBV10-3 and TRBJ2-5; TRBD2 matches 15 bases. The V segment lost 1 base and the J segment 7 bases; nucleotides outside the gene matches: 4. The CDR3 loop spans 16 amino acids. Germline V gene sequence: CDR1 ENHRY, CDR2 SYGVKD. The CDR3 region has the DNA TGTGCCATCAGTGAGTGGACTAGCGGGGGGGCTGGGACCCAGTACTTC. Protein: CAISEWTSGGAGTQYF.

CDR3 in amino acids: CSVDGDIHGVGLYNEQFF. CDR3 sequence (DNA): TGCAGCGTTGATGGGGACATACATGGGGTAGGTCTCTACAATGAGCAGTTCTTC. V is TRBV29-1 and J is TRBJ2-1; TRBD1 is a possible D gene (6 bases). CDR3 length: 18 residues. Per the germline V gene, CDR1 is SQVTM and CDR2 is ANQGSEA. Trimming removed 3 bases at V and 3 bases at J, with 24 bases between.

The CDR3 loop reads CASSDPGHIPTSGESYEQYF. The CDR3 nucleotides are TGTGCCAGCAGTGACCCGGGACACATTCCGACTAGCGGGGAGTCCTACGAGCAGTACTTC. The genes are TRBV6-1 and TRBJ2-7, with 11 bases identical to TRBD2. With 3 bases clipped from V and 1 base from J, the junction kept 17 bases outside the gene matches. This CDR3 is 20 amino acids long. Germline V lookup: CDR1 MNHNS, CDR2 SASEGT.

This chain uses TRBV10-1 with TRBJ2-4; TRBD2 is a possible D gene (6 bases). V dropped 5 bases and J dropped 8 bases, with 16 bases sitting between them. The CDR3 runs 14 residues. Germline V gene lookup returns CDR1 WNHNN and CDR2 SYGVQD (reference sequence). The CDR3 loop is CASSIRLVLDIQYF. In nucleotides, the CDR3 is TGCGCCAGCAGTATAAGACTAGTTTTGGACATTCAGTACTTC.

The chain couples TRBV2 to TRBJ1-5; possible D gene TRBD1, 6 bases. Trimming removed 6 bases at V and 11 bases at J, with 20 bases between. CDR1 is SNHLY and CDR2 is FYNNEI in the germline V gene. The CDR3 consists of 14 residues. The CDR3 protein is CASRTGGGIWAQHF. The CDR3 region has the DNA TGTGCCAGCAGGACAGGAGGGGGGATTTGGGCCCAGCATTTT. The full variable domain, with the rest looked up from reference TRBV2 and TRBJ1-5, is EPEVTQTPSHQVTQMGQEVILRCVPISNHLYFYWYRQILGQKVEFLVSFYNNEISEKSEIFDDQFSVERPDGSNFTLKIRSTKLEDSAMYFCASRTGGGIWAQHFGDGTRLSIL.

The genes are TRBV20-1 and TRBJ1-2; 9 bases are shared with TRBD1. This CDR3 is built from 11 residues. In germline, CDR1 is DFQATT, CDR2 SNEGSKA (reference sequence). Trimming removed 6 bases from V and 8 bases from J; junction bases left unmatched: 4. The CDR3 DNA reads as TGCAGTGCGTACAGGGGGCAAGGCTACACCTTC. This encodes CSAYRGQGYTF.

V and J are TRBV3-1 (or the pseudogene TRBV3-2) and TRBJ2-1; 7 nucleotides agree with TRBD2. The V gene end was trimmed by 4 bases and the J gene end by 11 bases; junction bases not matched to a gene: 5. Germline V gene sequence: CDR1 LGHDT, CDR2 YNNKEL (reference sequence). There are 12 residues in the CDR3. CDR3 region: CASSPQAGKQFF. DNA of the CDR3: TGTGCCAGCAGCCCCCAAGCGGGGAAGCAGTTCTTC.

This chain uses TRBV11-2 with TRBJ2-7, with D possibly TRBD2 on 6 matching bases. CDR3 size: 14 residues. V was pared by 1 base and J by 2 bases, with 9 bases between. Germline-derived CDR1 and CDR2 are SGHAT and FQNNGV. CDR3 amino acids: CASSLGLGTYEQYF. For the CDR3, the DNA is TGTGCCAGCAGCTTAGGACTAGGTACCTACGAGCAGTACTTC.

CDR3 amino acids: CASSFALGYTF. CDR3 bases: TGTGCCAGCAGCTTTGCGCTTGGCTACACCTTC. The rearrangement uses TRBV12-1 and TRBJ1-2. TRBV12-1 is shown as a pseudogene. The CDR3 is made up of 11 amino acids.

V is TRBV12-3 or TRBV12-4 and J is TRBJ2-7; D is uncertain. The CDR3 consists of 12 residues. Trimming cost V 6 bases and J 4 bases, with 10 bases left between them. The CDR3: CASSPAKYEQYF. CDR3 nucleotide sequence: TGTGCCAGCAGCCCCGCAAAATACGAGCAGTACTTC.

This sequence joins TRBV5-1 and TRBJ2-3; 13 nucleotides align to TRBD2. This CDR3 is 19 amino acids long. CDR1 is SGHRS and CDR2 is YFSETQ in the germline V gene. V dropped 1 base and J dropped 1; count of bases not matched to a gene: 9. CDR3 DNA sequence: TGCGCCAGCAGCTTGCTGGGACTAGCGGGGACCAGTGGCACAGATACGCAGTATTTT. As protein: CASSLLGLAGTSGTDTQYF.

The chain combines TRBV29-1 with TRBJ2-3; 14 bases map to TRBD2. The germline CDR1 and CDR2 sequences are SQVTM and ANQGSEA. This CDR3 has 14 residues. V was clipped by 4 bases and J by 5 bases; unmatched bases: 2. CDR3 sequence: CSVGGTSGRDTQYF. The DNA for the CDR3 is TGCAGCGTTGGCGGGACTAGCGGGAGAGATACGCAGTATTTT.

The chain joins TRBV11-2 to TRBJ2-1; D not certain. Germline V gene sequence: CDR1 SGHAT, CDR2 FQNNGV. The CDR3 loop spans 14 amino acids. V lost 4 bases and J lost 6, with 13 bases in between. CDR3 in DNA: TGTGCCAGCAGCTCCCTTCGGGCCCCCAATGAGCAGTTCTTC. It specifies CASSSLRAPNEQFF.

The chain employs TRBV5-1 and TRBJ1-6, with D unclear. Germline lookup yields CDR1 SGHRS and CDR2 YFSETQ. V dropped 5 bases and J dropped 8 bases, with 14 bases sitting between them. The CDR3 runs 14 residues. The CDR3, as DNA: TGCGCCAGCAGGTGGACGGGCCTGGATTCACCCCTCCACTTT. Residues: CASRWTGLDSPLHF.

CDR3 residues: CASSQAGQGRGQETQYF. CDR3 coding DNA: TGTGCCAGCAGCCAAGCGGGACAGGGGAGAGGGCAAGAGACCCAGTACTTC. V is TRBV3-1 (or the pseudogene TRBV3-2) and J is TRBJ2-5, with 10 bases aligning to TRBD1. This CDR3 is built from 17 residues. Germline V CDR1 and CDR2: LGHDT, YNNKEL (reference sequence). V gave up 1 base and J gave up 2 bases; unmatched junction bases: 7.

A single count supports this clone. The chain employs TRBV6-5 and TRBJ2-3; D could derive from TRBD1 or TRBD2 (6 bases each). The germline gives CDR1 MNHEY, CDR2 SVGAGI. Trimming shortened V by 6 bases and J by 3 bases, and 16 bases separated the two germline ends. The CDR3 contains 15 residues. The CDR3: CASSADSRGTDTQYF. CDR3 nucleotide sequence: TGTGCCAGCAGCGCGGACAGCCGGGGGACAGATACGCAGTATTTT.

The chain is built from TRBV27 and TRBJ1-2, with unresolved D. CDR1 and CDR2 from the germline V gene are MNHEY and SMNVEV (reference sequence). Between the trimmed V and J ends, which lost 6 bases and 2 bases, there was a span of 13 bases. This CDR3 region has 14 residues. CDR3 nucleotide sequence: TGTGCCAGCAGAGGCGGCAATTTGAACTATGGCTACACCTTC. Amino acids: CASRGGNLNYGYTF.

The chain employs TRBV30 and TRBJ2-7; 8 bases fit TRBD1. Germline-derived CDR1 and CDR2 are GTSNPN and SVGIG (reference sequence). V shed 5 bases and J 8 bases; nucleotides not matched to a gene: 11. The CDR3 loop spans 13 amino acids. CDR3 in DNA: TGTGCCTGGGGGAACCAGGGGGCCCCTAAGCAGTACTTC. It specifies CAWGNQGAPKQYF. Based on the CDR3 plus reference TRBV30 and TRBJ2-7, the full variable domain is SQTIHQWPATLVQPVGSPLSLECTVEGTSNPNLYWYRQAAGRGLQLLFYSVGIGQISSEVPQNLSASRPQDRQFILSSKKLLLSDSGFYLCAWGNQGAPKQYFGPGTRLTVT.

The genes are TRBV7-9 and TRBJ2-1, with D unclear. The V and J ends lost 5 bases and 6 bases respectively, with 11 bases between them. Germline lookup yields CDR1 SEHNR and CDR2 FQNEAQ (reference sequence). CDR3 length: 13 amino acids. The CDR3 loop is CASSENRLNEQFF. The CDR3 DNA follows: TGTGCCAGCAGCGAAAATAGACTCAATGAGCAGTTCTTC.

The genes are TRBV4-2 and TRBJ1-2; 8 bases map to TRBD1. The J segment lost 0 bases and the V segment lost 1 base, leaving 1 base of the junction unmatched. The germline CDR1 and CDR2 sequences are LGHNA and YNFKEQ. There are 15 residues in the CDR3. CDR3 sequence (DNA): TGTGCCAGCAGCCAAGCGACAGGGGCTAACTATGGCTACACCTTC. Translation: CASSQATGANYGYTF.

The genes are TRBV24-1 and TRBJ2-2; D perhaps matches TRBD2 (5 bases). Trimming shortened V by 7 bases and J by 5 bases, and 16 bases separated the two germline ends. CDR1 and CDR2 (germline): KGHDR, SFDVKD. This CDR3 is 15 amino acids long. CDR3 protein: CATSLGGGETGELFF. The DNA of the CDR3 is TGTGCCACCAGCCTTGGAGGTGGGGAGACCGGGGAGCTGTTTTTT.

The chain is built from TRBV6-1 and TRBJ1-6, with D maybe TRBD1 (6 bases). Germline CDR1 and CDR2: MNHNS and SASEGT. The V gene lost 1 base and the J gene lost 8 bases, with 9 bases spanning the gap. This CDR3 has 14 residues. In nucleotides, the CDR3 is TGTGCCAGCAGTGAAGGGACAGACTATTCACCCCTCCACTTT. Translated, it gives CASSEGTDYSPLHF.

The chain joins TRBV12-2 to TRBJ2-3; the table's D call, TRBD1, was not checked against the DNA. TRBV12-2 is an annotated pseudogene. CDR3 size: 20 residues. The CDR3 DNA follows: TGTGCAAGTCGCTTAGCGAGGAGAGGAAGAGGGGGTACTAGCACAGATACGCAGTATTTT. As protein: CASRLARRGRGGTSTDTQYF.

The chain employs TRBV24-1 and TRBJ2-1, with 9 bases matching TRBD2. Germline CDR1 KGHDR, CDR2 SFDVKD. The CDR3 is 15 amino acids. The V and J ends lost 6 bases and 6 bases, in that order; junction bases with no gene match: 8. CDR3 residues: CATSLGRGGRNEQFF. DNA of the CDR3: TGTGCCACCAGTCTAGGGCGGGGGGGCCGCAATGAGCAGTTCTTC.

The CDR3 sequence: CASSSFGSGGAWEQYF. The DNA for the CDR3 is TGTGCCAGCAGCTCATTCGGTAGCGGGGGAGCCTGGGAGCAGTACTTC. The chain couples TRBV5-4 to TRBJ2-7; 9 bases are a match to TRBD2. Trimming cost V 3 bases and J 7 bases; bases outside gene matches: 14. Germline V gene data show CDR1 as SGHNT and CDR2 as YYREEE (reference sequence). The length of the CDR3 is 16 residues.

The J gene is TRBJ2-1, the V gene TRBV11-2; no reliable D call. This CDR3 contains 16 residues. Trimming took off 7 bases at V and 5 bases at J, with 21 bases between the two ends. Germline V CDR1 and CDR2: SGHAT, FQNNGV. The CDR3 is CASTPEASSFHNEQFF. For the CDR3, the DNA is TGTGCCAGCACCCCAGAGGCCTCCTCTTTTCACAATGAGCAGTTCTTC.

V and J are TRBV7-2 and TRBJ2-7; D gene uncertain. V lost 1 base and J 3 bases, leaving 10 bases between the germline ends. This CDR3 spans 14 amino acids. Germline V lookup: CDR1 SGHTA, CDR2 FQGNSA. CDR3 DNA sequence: TGTGCCAGCAGCTTAGGTCCGAGAGGCTACGAGCAGTACTTC. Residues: CASSLGPRGYEQYF.